A single sample is the source of the 10 T cell receptor beta chains below, sequenced in a study of blood T cell repertoires in COVID-19. The data were produced by immunoSEQ multiplex PCR, yet TCRdb's version contains in-frame clones alone and is incomplete. The sample carries 200,000 or so clones, around four fifths recorded once. The sequenced sample consisted of peripheral blood. The receptor set was obtained from a human donor in a cohort sampled during active COVID-19.

This chain uses TRBV5-1 with TRBJ2-6; D gene uncertain. This CDR3 has 15 residues. Deletions cut 2 bases from V and 0 bases from J, with 6 bases between. Per the germline V gene, CDR1 is SGHRS and CDR2 is YFSETQ. The CDR3 DNA reads TGCGCCAGCAGCTTCTCAGGCTCTGGGGCCAACGTCCTGACTTTC. Translation: CASSFSGSGANVLTF.

This chain joins TRBV11-3 and TRBJ2-2, with unresolved D. Per germline, CDR1 SGHNT and CDR2 YENEEA. The CDR3 is 13 residues long. V was shortened by 8 bases and J by 2 bases, with 9 bases between the two germline ends. In DNA, the CDR3 is TGTGCCAGCGGGCTCACCAACACCGGGGAGCTGTTTTTT. Protein sequence: CASGLTNTGELFF.

The chain couples TRBV29-1 to TRBJ1-2; D possibly corresponds to TRBD1 (6 bases). Germline V gene sequence: CDR1 SQVTM, CDR2 ANQGSEA. The V gene lost 0 bases and the J gene lost 7 bases, with 21 bases spanning the gap. The CDR3 runs to 16 residues. The CDR3 DNA is TGCAGCGTTGAAGACCCTCTAGGTCCGACAGGCGGTGGCTACACCTTC. Translated, it gives CSVEDPLGPTGGGYTF.

This chain uses TRBV5-1 with TRBJ1-5, with D uncertain. CDR3 length: 13 residues. Trimming removed 0 bases from V and 10 bases from J, with 11 bases in between. Germline assignment: CDR1 SGHRS and CDR2 YFSETQ. CDR3 in DNA: TGCGCCAGCAGCTTGGAATCCGGGTCTCCCCAGCATTTT. Translating gives CASSLESGSPQHF.

The chain carries TRBV5-4 and TRBJ2-3; 9 nucleotides line up with TRBD1. The CDR3 extends over 15 amino acids. Germline values: CDR1 SGHNT, CDR2 YYREEE (reference sequence). V shed 4 bases, J shed 6 bases, and the junction held 9 bases outside the gene matches. CDR3 protein: CASSRDRVEFDTQYF. In DNA form, the CDR3 reads TGTGCCAGCAGCCGGGACAGGGTAGAATTCGATACGCAGTATTTT. The complete variable domain, with remaining parts taken from reference TRBV5-4 and TRBJ2-3, reads ETGVTQSPTHLIKTRGQQVTLRCSSQSGHNTVSWYQQALGQGPQFIFQYYREEENGRGNFPPRFSGLQFPNYSSELNVNALELDDSALYLCASSRDRVEFDTQYFGPGTRLTVL.

The V and J genes are TRBV7-9 and TRBJ2-4; 10 nucleotides align to TRBD2. Trimming cost V 5 bases and J 8 bases; bases outside gene matches: 9. In germline, CDR1 is SEHNR, CDR2 FQNEAQ (reference sequence). The CDR3 extends over 15 amino acids. The CDR3 region has the DNA TGTGCCAGCAGCCCTCTAGCGGGGGCGGGGTACATTCAGTACTTC. It translates to CASSPLAGAGYIQYF.

The genes are TRBV2 and TRBJ2-1, with a weak D call TRBD1 (5 bases). Germline CDR1 and CDR2: SNHLY and FYNNEI. Trimming cost V 6 bases and J 1 base, with 10 bases left between them. The CDR3 loop spans 14 amino acids. CDR3 region: CASSLTVSYNEQFF. CDR3 in DNA: TGTGCCAGCAGCCTGACAGTTTCCTACAATGAGCAGTTCTTC.

The chain employs TRBV10-1 and TRBJ2-2, with TRBD2 matching over 11 bases. In germline, CDR1 is WNHNN, CDR2 SYGVQD (reference sequence). The CDR3 covers 17 residues. V lost 5 bases and J lost 1; bases outside the gene matches: 6. The CDR3 DNA is TGCGCCAGCAGTCCGACTAGCGGGGTCGGGAACACCGGGGAGCTGTTTTTT. Its protein product is CASSPTSGVGNTGELFF.

This sequence joins TRBV6-5 and TRBJ1-1, with a weak D call TRBD1 (6 bases). Trimming stripped 6 bases from V and 0 bases from J, with 11 bases between. Per the germline V gene, CDR1 is MNHEY and CDR2 is SVGAGI. This CDR3 contains 14 residues. The CDR3 bases are TGTGCCAGCAGGGATACAGGGATGAACACTGAAGCTTTCTTT. Protein: CASRDTGMNTEAFF.

The genes are TRBV19 and TRBJ1-1; D not certain. Trimming left V 3 bases short and J 1 base short, with 9 bases between. In germline, CDR1 is LNHDA, CDR2 SQIVND (reference sequence). The CDR3 is 14 residues long. This CDR3 is CASSIRDWNTEAFF. The CDR3 region has the DNA TGTGCCAGTAGTATCCGGGATTGGAACACTGAAGCTTTCTTT.